The 5 T cell receptor beta chains below were found in one sample sequenced in a study of T cells in Graves' hyperthyroidism and ophthalmopathy. Amplification of TCR beta CDR3 regions used RNA as the template. The HTBI primer set was used in a first-round RT-PCR of the TCR CDR3. MiXCR, applied by TCRdb to the multiplex PCR reads, yields one record per CDR3 protein. Among about 400,000 distinct CDR3 sequences listed, more than 12% were seen once. Sequenced sample: blood. These receptors came from a woman between 25 and 40 years old with Graves' ophthalmopathy.

This clonotype appeared many times. This chain joins TRBV30 and TRBJ1-1; D may be TRBD1 (5 bases). V dropped 7 bases and J dropped 1 base, with 13 bases sitting between them. Germline V gene lookup returns CDR1 GTSNPN and CDR2 SVGIG (reference sequence). The CDR3 is made up of 13 amino acids. The CDR3 sequence is CASLPGTNTEAFF. CDR3 in DNA: TGTGCCTCGCTTCCCGGGACGAACACTGAAGCTTTCTTT.

This clonotype has at least ten counts. The CDR3 DNA sequence: TGTGCCAGCAGCCAAGCGGCAACCTATGGCTACACCTTC. Translation: CASSQAATYGYTF. The rearrangement joins TRBV3-1 to TRBJ1-2; D not resolved. V was clipped by 1 base and J by 4 bases, with 7 bases between them. Germline CDR1 reads LGHDT; CDR2 reads YNNKEL (reference sequence). The CDR3 runs 13 residues.

This clonotype was seen repeatedly, ten times or more. V gene TRBV11-2 combines with J gene TRBJ2-2; 8 nucleotides match TRBD1. CDR1 is SGHAT, CDR2 FQNNGV, per germline. V shed 5 bases and J 4 bases; nucleotides not matched to a gene: 6. The CDR3 length is 15 residues. The CDR3 DNA reads TGTGCCAGCAGCCCTACAGGGGGAGGCACCGGGGAGCTGTTTTTT. It translates to CASSPTGGGTGELFF. The whole variable domain, remainder taken from reference TRBV11-2 and TRBJ2-2, is EAGVAQSPRYKIIEKRQSVAFWCNPISGHATLYWYQQILGQGPKLLIQFQNNGVVDDSQLPKDRFSAERLKGVDSTLKIQPAKLEDSAVYLCASSPTGGGTGELFFGEGSRLTVL.

This clonotype was picked up many times. The V gene is TRBV20-1, the J gene TRBJ2-2, with D unclear. V gave up 1 base and J gave up 1 base, with 4 bases separating them. CDR1 is DFQATT and CDR2 is SNEGSKA in the germline V gene (reference sequence). The CDR3 sequence is 13 residues long. Here the CDR3 reads CSARGRNTGELFF. CDR3 DNA: TGCAGTGCTAGAGGGCGGAACACCGGGGAGCTGTTTTTT.

This clonotype has a handful of counts. The rearrangement links TRBV3-1 to TRBJ1-2, with D possibly being TRBD1 (5 bases). The germline CDR1 and CDR2 sequences are LGHDT and YNNKEL (reference sequence). This CDR3 is built from 16 residues. V dropped 3 bases and J dropped 7 bases, with 21 bases sitting between them. The CDR3 spells CASSQLSGVGSCGYTF. For the CDR3, the DNA is TGTGCCAGCAGCCAGCTTTCGGGGGTCGGGTCCTGTGGCTACACCTTC.